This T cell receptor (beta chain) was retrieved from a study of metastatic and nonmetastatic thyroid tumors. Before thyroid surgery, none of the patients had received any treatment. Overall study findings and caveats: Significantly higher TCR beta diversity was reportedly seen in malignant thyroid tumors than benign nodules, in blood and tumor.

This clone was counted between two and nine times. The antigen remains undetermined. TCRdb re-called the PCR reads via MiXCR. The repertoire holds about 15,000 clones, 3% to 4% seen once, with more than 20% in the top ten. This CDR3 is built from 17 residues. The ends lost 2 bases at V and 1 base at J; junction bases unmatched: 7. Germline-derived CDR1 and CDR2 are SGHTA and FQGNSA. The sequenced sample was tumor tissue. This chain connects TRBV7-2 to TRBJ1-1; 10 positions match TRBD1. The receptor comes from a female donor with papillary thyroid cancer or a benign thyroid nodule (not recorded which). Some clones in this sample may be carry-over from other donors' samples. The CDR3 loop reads CASSLTGTGVGNTEAFF. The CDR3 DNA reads TGTGCCAGCAGCTTAACCGGGACAGGGGTGGGGAACACTGAAGCTTTCTTT.